This section outlines one T cell receptor (beta chain) sequence together with its context. Its antigen is currently unknown. The sample is drawn from a study of T cells in localized non-small cell lung cancer. Some clones are missing from TCRdb's copy, which holds only in-frame ones; the method was immunoSEQ multiplex PCR. The sample consists of around 15,000 clones, roughly 81% of them appearing once. Study-wide results and limits: Greater T cell density in blood accompanied longer overall survival. Tumor showed lower T cell clonality than uninvolved adjacent lung, where it was highest. Adjacent lung exhibited a median of approximately 59 among the 100 most abundant tumor clones.

CDR3 length: 15 residues. Germline CDR1 reads LGHNA; CDR2 reads YNFKEQ. With 4 bases removed from V and 3 bases from J, the gap between germline ends came to 16 bases. The chain recombines TRBV4-2 with TRBJ2-7; D tentatively fits TRBD1 or TRBD2 (5 bases each). The specimen was peripheral blood, collected before any cancer treatment. This TCR was recovered from an older male donor with stage I lung adenocarcinoma. This CDR3 is CASSPRGGPSYEQYF. CDR3 nucleotide sequence: TGTGCCAGCAGCCCCCGGGGCGGTCCAAGCTACGAGCAGTACTTC.